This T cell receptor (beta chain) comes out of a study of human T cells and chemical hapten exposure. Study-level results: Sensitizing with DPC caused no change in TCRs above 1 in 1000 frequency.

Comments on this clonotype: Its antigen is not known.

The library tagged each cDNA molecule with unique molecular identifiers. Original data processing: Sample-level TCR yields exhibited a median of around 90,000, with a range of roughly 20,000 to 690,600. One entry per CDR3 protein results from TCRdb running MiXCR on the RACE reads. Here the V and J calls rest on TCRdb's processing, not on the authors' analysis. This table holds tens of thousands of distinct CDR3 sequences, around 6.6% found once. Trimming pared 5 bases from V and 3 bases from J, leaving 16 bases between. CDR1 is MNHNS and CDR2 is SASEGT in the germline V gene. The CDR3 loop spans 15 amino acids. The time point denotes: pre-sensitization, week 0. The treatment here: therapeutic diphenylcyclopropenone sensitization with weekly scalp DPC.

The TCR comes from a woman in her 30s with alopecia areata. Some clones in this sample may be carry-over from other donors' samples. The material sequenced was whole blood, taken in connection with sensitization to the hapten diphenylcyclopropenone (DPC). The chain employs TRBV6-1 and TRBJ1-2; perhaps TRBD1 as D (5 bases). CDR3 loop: CASSRDLSLDYGYTF. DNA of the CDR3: TGTGCCAGCAGTAGGGACCTTTCACTCGACTATGGCTACACCTTC.